This record covers a single TCR beta chain. This sample was taken from a study of blood T cell repertoires in COVID-19. Using immunoSEQ multiplex PCR, the repertoire was profiled, and TCRdb retains in-frame clones only, with some absent. The repertoire includes a few hundred thousand clones, approximately 81% of them detected once, and about 17% sits in the top ten. The clonotype originates from a man aged 40-50 years who had recovered from COVID-19. The sequenced material came from PBMCs or T cells enriched from blood (not recorded which).

The CDR3 nucleotides read TGTGCCACGCAGTTAGCGGGAGACATCCCCTCCTCCTACGAGCAGTACTTC. Translated, it gives CATQLAGDIPSSYEQYF. This chain joins TRBV10-3 and TRBJ2-7; TRBD2 agrees at 9 bases. This CDR3 comprises 17 residues. CDR1 and CDR2 (germline): ENHRY, SYGVKD. Unmatched junction bases numbered 16, after V lost 10 bases and J lost 0 bases.